The present T cell receptor (beta chain) was sequenced within a study of blood T cell repertoires in COVID-19. This CDR3 region has 13 residues. CDR1 is MGHRA, CDR2 YSYEKL, per germline. Germline trimming cut 6 bases from V and 6 bases from J; bases unmatched to any gene: 6. Data came from immunoSEQ multiplex PCR; TCRdb stores just in-frame clones and leaves some out. Of tens of thousands of clones in the sample, about nine tenths were seen once. This clonotype was obtained from a human donor in a cohort sampled during active COVID-19. The donor label of this sample is uncertain. Specimen: peripheral blood. V usage is TRBV4-1 and J usage is TRBJ1-2; 8 nucleotides agree with TRBD1. The CDR3: CASSSQGANGYTF. The CDR3 nucleotides read TGCGCCAGCAGTTCCCAGGGGGCGAATGGCTACACCTTC.